This T cell receptor (beta chain) stems from a study of preoperative IRX-2 immunotherapy in early breast cancer. Treatment indicated: preoperative locoregional IRX-2 cytokine immunotherapy. Samples came from a phase Ib trial of preoperative locoregional IRX-2 cytokine immunotherapy. The V gene lost 1 base and the J gene lost 7 bases, with 25 bases spanning the gap. The CDR3 is made up of 19 amino acids. Germline values: CDR1 SGHVT, CDR2 SQSDAQ. Assay used: immunoSEQ multiplex PCR; TCRdb lists only in-frame clones, some missing. This sample has more than 30,000 clones; 85% to 90% occur once, and the top ten carry over 1.5%.

This specimen was tumor tissue, taken after IRX-2 immunotherapy. The sequence derives from a human donor with breast cancer. The V call is TRBV7-4, the J call TRBJ1-4; maybe TRBD1 (5 bases). The CDR3 loop reads CASSLDKGPLRENGEKLFF. The CDR3 DNA follows: TGTGCCAGCAGCTTAGATAAAGGCCCACTCAGGGAGAATGGTGAAAAACTGTTTTTT.